The clone carrying this TCR beta chain has just one count. Per the original methods: Estimated nucleated cell counts came from reference gene primer amplification. Clones were read by immunoSEQ multiplex PCR, and TCRdb kept only the in-frame ones, dropping some. That table gives V, J and clone size, and the DNA gave D and trimming. This table holds around 150,000 clones, 70% to 90% found once. This CDR3 has 13 residues. V lost 0 bases to trimming and J lost 5 bases, with 6 bases between them. CDR1 and CDR2 from the germline V gene are SGHRS and YFSETQ. The sample comes from a study of blood T cell repertoires in COVID-19. Study summary: T cells, B-cell-depleted T cells, or PBMCs provided the cDNA or gDNA that served as material.

Material: peripheral blood. The chain combines TRBV5-1 with TRBJ1-5, with D uncertain. The TCR originated in a man aged 35-49 years with acute or convalescent COVID-19. DNA for the CDR3: TGCGCCAGCAGCTTGGACACACATCAGCCCCAGCATTTT. Amino acid sequence: CASSLDTHQPQHF.